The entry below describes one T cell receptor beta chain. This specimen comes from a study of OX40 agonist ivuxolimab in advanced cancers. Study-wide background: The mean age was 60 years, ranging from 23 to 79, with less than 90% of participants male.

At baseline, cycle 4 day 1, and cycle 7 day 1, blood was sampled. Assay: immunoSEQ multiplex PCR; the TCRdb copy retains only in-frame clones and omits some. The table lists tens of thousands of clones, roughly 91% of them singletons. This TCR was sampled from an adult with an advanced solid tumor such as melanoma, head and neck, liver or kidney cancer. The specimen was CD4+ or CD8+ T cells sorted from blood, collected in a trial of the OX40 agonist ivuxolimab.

In DNA form, the CDR3 reads TGTGCCAGCAGTTTCTGGGACCTATCGCTTGTTACCTACGAGCAGTACTTC. This gives the protein CASSFWDLSLVTYEQYF. This sequence joins TRBV28 and TRBJ2-5; TRBD1 or TRBD2 may be the D gene (5 bases each). Near its end, the DNA agrees better with TRBJ2-7, so the J call may be wrong. The germline CDR1 and CDR2 sequences are MDHEN and SYDVKM. The CDR3 runs 17 residues.